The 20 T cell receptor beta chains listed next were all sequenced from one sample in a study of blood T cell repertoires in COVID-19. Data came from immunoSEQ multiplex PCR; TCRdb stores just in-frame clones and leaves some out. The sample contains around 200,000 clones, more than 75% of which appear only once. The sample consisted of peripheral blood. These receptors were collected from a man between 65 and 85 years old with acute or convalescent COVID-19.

CDR3 region: CASSLSGSGSPLHF. The CDR3 DNA is TGCGCCAGCAGCTTGTCGGGGTCGGGTTCACCCCTCCACTTT. The chain has TRBV5-1 and TRBJ1-6; D is uncertain. Germline V lookup: CDR1 SGHRS, CDR2 YFSETQ. The CDR3 is 14 residues long. V was cut by 1 base and J by 9 bases, with 11 bases left in between.

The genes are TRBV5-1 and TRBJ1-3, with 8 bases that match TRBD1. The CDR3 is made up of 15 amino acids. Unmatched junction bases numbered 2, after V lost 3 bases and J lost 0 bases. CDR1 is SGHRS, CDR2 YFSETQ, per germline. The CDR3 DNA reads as TGCGCCAGCAGCTCAACAGGGGGCTCTGGAAACACCATATATTTT. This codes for CASSSTGGSGNTIYF.

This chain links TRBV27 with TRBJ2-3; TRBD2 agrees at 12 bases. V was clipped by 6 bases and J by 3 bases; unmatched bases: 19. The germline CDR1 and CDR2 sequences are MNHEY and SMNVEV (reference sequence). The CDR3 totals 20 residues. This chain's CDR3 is CASRPLTSGSGGGVTDTQYF. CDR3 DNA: TGTGCCAGCAGGCCCCTGACTAGCGGGAGTGGGGGAGGGGTGACAGATACGCAGTATTTT.

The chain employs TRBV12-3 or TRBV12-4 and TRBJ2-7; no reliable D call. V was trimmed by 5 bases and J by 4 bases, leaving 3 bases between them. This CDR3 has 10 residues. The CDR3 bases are TGTGCCAGCAGTCGTTACGAGCAGTACTTC. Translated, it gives CASSRYEQYF.

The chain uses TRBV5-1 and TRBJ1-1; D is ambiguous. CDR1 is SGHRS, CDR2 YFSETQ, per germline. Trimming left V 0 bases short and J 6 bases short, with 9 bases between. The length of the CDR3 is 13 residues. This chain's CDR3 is CASSLGAGAEAFF. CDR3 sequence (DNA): TGCGCCAGCAGCTTGGGGGCGGGAGCTGAAGCTTTCTTT.

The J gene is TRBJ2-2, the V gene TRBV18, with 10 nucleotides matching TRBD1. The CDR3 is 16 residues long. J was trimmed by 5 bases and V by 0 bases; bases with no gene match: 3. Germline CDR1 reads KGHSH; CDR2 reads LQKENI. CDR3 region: CASSPPGTGETGELFF. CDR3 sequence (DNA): TGTGCCAGCTCACCACCTGGGACAGGGGAAACCGGGGAGCTGTTTTTT.

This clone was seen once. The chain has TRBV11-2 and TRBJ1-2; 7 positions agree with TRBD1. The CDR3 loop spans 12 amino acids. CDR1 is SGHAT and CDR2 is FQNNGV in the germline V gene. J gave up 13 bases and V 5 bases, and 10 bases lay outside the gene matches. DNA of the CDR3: TGTGCCAGCAGCCTCGGACAGGAAGGTTTCACCTTC. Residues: CASSLGQEGFTF.

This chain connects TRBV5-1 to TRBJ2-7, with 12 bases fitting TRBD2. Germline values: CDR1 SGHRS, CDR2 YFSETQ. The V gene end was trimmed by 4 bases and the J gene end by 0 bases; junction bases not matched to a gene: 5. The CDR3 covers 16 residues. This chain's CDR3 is CASSLTSGGSSYEQYF. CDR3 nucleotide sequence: TGCGCCAGCAGCCTGACTAGCGGGGGAAGCTCCTACGAGCAGTACTTC.

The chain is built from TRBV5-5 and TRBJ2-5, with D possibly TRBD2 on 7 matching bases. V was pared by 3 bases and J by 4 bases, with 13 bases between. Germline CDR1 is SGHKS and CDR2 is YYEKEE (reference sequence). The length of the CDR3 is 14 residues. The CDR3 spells CASSWGGAPETQYF. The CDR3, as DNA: TGTGCCAGCAGCTGGGGGGGGGCCCCAGAGACCCAGTACTTC.

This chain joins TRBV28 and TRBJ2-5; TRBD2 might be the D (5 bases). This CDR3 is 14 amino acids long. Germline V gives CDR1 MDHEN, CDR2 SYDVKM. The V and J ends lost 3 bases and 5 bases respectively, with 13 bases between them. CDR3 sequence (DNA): TGTGCCAGCAGTTTGCCTAGCCAACCCGAGACCCAGTACTTC. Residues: CASSLPSQPETQYF.

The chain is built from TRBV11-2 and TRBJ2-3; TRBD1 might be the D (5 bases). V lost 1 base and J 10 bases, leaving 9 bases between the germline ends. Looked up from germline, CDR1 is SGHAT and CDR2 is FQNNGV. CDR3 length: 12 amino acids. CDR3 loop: CASSLGTLPQYF. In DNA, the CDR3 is TGTGCCAGCAGCTTAGGGACACTACCGCAGTATTTT.

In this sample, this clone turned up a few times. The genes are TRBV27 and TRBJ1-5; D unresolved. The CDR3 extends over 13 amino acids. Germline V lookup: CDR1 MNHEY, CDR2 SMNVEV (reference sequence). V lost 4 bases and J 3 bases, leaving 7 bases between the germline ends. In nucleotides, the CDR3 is TGTGCCAGCAGTTGGGAGTCCAATCAGCCCCAGCATTTT. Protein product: CASSWESNQPQHF.

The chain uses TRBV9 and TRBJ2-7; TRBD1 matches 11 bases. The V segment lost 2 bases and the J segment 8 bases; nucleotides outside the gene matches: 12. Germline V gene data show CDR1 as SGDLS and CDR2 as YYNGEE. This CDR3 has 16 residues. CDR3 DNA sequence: TGTGCCAGCAGCGTCGCCCTCCCGGGACAGGGGGAAAAGCAGTACTTC. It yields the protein CASSVALPGQGEKQYF.

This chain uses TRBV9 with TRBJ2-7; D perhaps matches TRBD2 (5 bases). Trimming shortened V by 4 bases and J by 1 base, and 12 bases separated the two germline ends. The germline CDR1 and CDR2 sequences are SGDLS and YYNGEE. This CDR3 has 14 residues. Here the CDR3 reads CASSSRPGSYEQYF. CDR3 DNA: TGTGCCAGCAGCTCAAGACCGGGATCCTACGAGCAGTACTTC.

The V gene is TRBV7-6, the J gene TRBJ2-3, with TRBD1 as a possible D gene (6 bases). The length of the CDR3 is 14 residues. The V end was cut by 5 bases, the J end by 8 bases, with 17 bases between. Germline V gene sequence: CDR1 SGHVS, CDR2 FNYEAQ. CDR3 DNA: TGTGCCAGCAGCCCTAGCAGGGGATTGGTTACGCAGTATTTT. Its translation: CASSPSRGLVTQYF. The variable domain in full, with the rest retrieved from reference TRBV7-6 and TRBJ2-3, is GAGVSQSPRYKVTKRGQDVALRCDPISGHVSLYWYRQALGQGPEFLTYFNYEAQQDKSGLPNDRFSAERPEGSISTLTIQRTEQRDSAMYRCASSPSRGLVTQYFGPGTRLTVL.

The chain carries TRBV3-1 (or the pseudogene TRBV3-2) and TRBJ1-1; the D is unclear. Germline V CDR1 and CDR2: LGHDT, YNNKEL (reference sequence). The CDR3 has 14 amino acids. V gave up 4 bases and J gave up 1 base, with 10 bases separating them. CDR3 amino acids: CASSRAHSNTEAFF. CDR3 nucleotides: TGTGCCAGCAGCCGGGCACACTCGAACACTGAAGCTTTCTTT.

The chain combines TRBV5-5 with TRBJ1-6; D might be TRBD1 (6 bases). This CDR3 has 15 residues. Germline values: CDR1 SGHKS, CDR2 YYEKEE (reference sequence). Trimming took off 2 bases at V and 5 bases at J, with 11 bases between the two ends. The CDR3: CASSFGGANNSPLHF. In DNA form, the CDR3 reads TGTGCCAGCAGCTTTGGGGGGGCTAATAATTCACCCCTCCACTTT.

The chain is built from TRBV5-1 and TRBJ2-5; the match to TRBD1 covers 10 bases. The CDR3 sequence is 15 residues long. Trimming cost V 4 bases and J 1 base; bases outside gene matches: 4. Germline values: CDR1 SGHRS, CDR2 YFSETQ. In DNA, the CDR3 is TGCGCCAGCAGCCGGGGACAGGGGATCCAAGAGACCCAGTACTTC. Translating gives CASSRGQGIQETQYF.

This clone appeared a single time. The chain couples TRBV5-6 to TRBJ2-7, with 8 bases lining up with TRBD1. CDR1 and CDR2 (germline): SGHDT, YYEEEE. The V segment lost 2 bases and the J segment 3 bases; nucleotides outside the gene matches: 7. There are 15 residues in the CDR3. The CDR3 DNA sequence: TGTGCCAGCAGCTTCCTGACAGGGGCACTCTACGAGCAGTACTTC. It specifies CASSFLTGALYEQYF.

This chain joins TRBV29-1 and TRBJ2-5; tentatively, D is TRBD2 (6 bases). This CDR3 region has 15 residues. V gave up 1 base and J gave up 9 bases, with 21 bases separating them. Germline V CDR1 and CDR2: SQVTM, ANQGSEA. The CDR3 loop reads CSVEGPTDQAGPQYF. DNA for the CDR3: TGCAGCGTTGAAGGGCCGACAGACCAGGCGGGGCCCCAGTACTTC.